This TCR beta chain was profiled in a study of shared clonotypes between healthy human individuals. A word on this clone: What it binds is unknown.

The repertoire was sequenced with immunoSEQ multiplex PCR; TCRdb's copy has only in-frame clones and lacks some. The table includes some 2.4 million clones, approximately 93% detected once. Germline CDR1 MNHEY, CDR2 SMNVEV (reference sequence). The CDR3 has 15 amino acids. The V end lost 4 bases, the J end lost 9 bases, and 22 bases lay between the germline ends. Study-wide results and caveats: Around 5% was the fraction of naive CD4 clonotypes found shared across four donors. In this cohort, only blood was sampled, and tissue repertoires likely differ.

V usage is TRBV27 and J usage is TRBJ2-7, with D possibly matching TRBD2 (6 bases). What was sequenced was naive CD4+ T cells from PBMCs. Subset reported: CD45RA+ positively selected. The clonotype comes from a man aged 18 to 29 in good health. Some clones in this sample may be carry-over from other donors' samples. Here the CDR3 DNA reads TGTGCCAGCAGTTACTTGCGGGACCCGTCTGGCGGGCAGTACTTC. Its translation: CASSYLRDPSGGQYF.